This is a list of T cell receptor beta chains from one sample in a study of beta chain features in type 1 diabetes. Libraries were prepared by immunoSEQ multiplex PCR; TCRdb keeps only in-frame clonotypes and omits some of them. The data show under 550,000 clones, 10% to 12% seen once. Sequenced material: naive CD4+ T cells from blood. These receptors all come from a woman younger than 35 in good health. CDR3s include the opening cysteine and the closing phenylalanine or tryptophan. The order of the fields is V gene, J gene, CDR3 length, clone size, D gene, CDR3 DNA, CDR3 protein. A D gene is named only where the DNA matches it firmly. Size is omitted from some rows. Given values are once, few, many or a class for expanded clones.

v_call: TRBV14; j_call: TRBJ1-2; cdr3_length: 12; clone_size: few; d_call: -; cdr3_nt: TGTGCCAGCAGCCATGGGACCTATGGCTACACCTTC; cdr3_aa: CASSHGTYGYTF
v_call: TRBV5-1; j_call: TRBJ1-6; cdr3_length: 15; clone_size: -; d_call: -; cdr3_nt: TGCGCCAGCAGCTTCGACAGTTCTAATAATTCACCCCTCCACTTT; cdr3_aa: CASSFDSSNNSPLHF
v_call: TRBV5-4; j_call: TRBJ2-5; cdr3_length: 14; clone_size: few; d_call: -; cdr3_nt: TGTGCCAGCACCCCGGGGGGCTCACAAGAGACCCAGTACTTC; cdr3_aa: CASTPGGSQETQYF
v_call: TRBV4-3; j_call: TRBJ2-1; cdr3_length: 15; clone_size: -; d_call: -; cdr3_nt: TGCGCCAGCAGCCGCAGATCTAGCTCCTACAATGAGCAGTTCTTC; cdr3_aa: CASSRRSSSYNEQFF
v_call: TRBV7-2; j_call: TRBJ2-3; cdr3_length: 16; clone_size: -; d_call: -; cdr3_nt: TGTGCCAGCAGCTTAGCAGTGTCGGGGAACACAGATACGCAGTATTTT; cdr3_aa: CASSLAVSGNTDTQYF
v_call: TRBV29-1; j_call: TRBJ2-1; cdr3_length: 13; clone_size: few; d_call: -; cdr3_nt: TGCAGCGTCGAGGATAGTCCCTACAATGAGCAGTTCTTC; cdr3_aa: CSVEDSPYNEQFF
v_call: TRBV9; j_call: TRBJ2-1; cdr3_length: 15; clone_size: few; d_call: TRBD2; cdr3_nt: TGTGCCAGCAGCGTAGGGCTAGCGGGGGACCATGAGCAGTTCTTC; cdr3_aa: CASSVGLAGDHEQFF
v_call: TRBV29-1; j_call: TRBJ2-2; cdr3_length: 15; clone_size: -; d_call: -; cdr3_nt: TGCAGCGGCCAAAGCGGGTGGAAGAACACCGGGGAGCTGTTTTTT; cdr3_aa: CSGQSGWKNTGELFF
v_call: TRBV19; j_call: TRBJ2-1; cdr3_length: 13; clone_size: -; d_call: -; cdr3_nt: TGTGCCAGTAGTCATGACCGGCAGGATGAGCAGTTCTTC; cdr3_aa: CASSHDRQDEQFF
v_call: TRBV30; j_call: TRBJ2-5; cdr3_length: 13; clone_size: -; d_call: -; cdr3_nt: TGTGCCTGGAGCCCCGGGCTCCAAGAGACCCAGTACTTC; cdr3_aa: CAWSPGLQETQYF
v_call: TRBV29-1; j_call: TRBJ2-2; cdr3_length: 12; clone_size: -; d_call: -; cdr3_nt: TGCAGCGTTGGGTCAACCCCCGGGGAGCTGTTTTTT; cdr3_aa: CSVGSTPGELFF
v_call: TRBV13; j_call: TRBJ1-1; cdr3_length: 18; clone_size: few; d_call: -; cdr3_nt: TGTGCCAGCAGCTCCGCCAGGTCAAGGGATCGGAGTTTGACTGAAGCTTTCTTT; cdr3_aa: CASSSARSRDRSLTEAFF
v_call: TRBV4-2; j_call: TRBJ2-7; cdr3_length: 15; clone_size: -; d_call: -; cdr3_nt: TGTGCCAGCAGCGACTACCGGGCCGGTAGATACGAGCAGTACTTC; cdr3_aa: CASSDYRAGRYEQYF
v_call: TRBV9; j_call: TRBJ2-4; cdr3_length: 18; clone_size: -; d_call: TRBD2; cdr3_nt: TGTGCCAGCAGCGAAGGGACTAGCGGGATAGGGGCCAAAAACATTCAGTACTTC; cdr3_aa: CASSEGTSGIGAKNIQYF